The T cell receptor (beta chain) described here comes from a study of cytomegalovirus exposure and HLA in healthy donors (dated by TCRdb to 2016 to 2017). Notes on the research overall: In an earlier analysis of several hundred of the donors, 276 Gb of sequence data and 117 million unique TCR beta sequences from 150 million to 200 million T cells were reported. An early release covering just under 650 HLA-typed donors comprised about 310 gigabases of sequencing data and about 90 million unique TCR sequences. The genetic ancestry cluster associated with self-reported Caucasian donors included roughly 84% of the 398 genotyped donors. The study was designed to test whether signatures of past pathogen exposure could be identified by cataloging public T cell receptors. Using immunosequencing, the study profiled T cell repertoires from roughly 650 subjects and related those repertoires to cytomegalovirus serostatus. Along with the approximately 650-subject first cohort, a separate validation cohort of some 130 different subjects was used. To predict cytomegalovirus infection status, the study combined high-throughput TCR immunosequencing, statistical association of individual TCRs with disease status, and machine learning. A later analysis re-examined previously published TCR beta repertoires from more than 600 donors and added high-resolution HLA genotyping to investigate patterns of TCR occurrence. In the later analysis, no new phenotypic data were used to find candidate immune exposures; instead, reliance was placed on TCR beta sequences and their occurrence across donors. In an earlier analysis of 587 of the donors, high-throughput TCR beta sequencing was used to judge whether each TCR beta V gene segment behaved as functional or pseudogenic. Donor age, sex, ethnicity and CMV serostatus were compiled alongside the repertoire data. A later genetic analysis took genome-wide SNP genotypes for about three fifths of the 666 donors and used that subset as a discovery cohort. All discovery cohort repertoires had been generated using a single sequencing platform. Class I and class II HLA loci were covered by the typing at four-digit resolution. Typing coverage varied by locus: roughly 620-640 donors for A, B, C, DRB1 and DQB1; 522 for DQA1; over 600 for DPA1; more than 450 for DPB1. Roughly 5 DR-DQ haplotypes were treated as single units for association and clustering because of strong linkage in the cohort. On average, around 240,000 unique TCR beta nucleotide sequences were sequenced per donor among roughly 430 genotyped donors of the cohort, with 15% to 20% of those sequences being non-productive. Findings and caveats that apply to the study as a whole: While some public TCRs were present in many individuals, most TCR sequences turned up only very rarely across donors. The only immune exposure information available for the cohort was CMV serostatus. Strong co-occurrence of HLA alleles, especially DR and DQ, made assigning TCR associations to individual alleles difficult. According to a later analysis, parvovirus B19, influenza, CMV and Epstein-Barr virus appeared linked to several top co-occurrence clusters. Some IMGT-functional V segments, including TRBV6-2 and TRBV6-3, could not be told apart with the 87-base-pair reads, so those segments were excluded. A later genetic analysis reported fewer N-insertions in productive TCRs among donors in an Asian-associated ancestry cluster than the approximately 670-donor mean. Presence/absence analyses assumed roughly uniform sequencing depth across donors, an assumption that may not hold. Broadly in line with IMGT annotations, most TCR beta V segments showed up in productive rearrangements about 87% or about 30% of the time in an earlier analysis of several hundred of the donors. In this cohort, only TCR beta chains were sequenced, and detectable features were limited by the absence of alpha or paired-chain data. A total of roughly 160 TCR beta chains were listed by the study as associated with cytomegalovirus. Because some donors lacked HLA typing at each locus, the association tests relied only on the typed subset. About 17 rarely observed V segments, including chromosome 9 orphons, were excluded from the earlier analysis of a few hundred of the donors because counts were too low. In a later analysis, TCR association rates were found to vary across HLA loci, with the most associated TCRs seen for DRB1 alleles and the fewest for HLA-C alleles. A further reported finding was that TCR beta sequences accurately predicted the HLA-A and HLA-B alleles for most subjects in the first cohort. A later genetic analysis associated a missense DCLRE1C variant with V-gene and J-gene trimming of TCR beta chains, and an independent cohort replicated the association. In both the original and validation cohorts, the classifier was reported to diagnose cytomegalovirus status with high specificity and sensitivity. Correlated functional status among segregating V segments might reflect linkage disequilibrium, but an unknown experimental factor could not be ruled out. In a later analysis, some 18,000 TCR beta sequences were associated with specific HLA alleles at a false discovery rate of 0.05. A later analysis found that most CMV-associated TCR beta chains appeared HLA-restricted, with HLA associations seemingly driven largely by CMV exposure. The authors suggested that the approach could potentially be extended to other disease states and immunological phenotypes. A few of the identified cytomegalovirus-associated TCR beta chains were confirmed in vitro to be specific for cytomegalovirus antigens. The sequencing pipeline was judged likely to have produced a cluster of highly shared sequence variants as a technical artifact. A later analysis found that HLA-associated TCR beta chains were more clonally expanded and had lower generation probabilities than equally common non-associated chains.

With respect to this clone: This clone's antigen is unknown. Nothing much larger sits one base from this clone, and base qualities are not available.

The cohort comprised 670 or so healthy bone marrow donors. At the time of sampling, every cohort member was nominally healthy, though immune exposures that went unrecorded were likely present. The donor was CMV seropositive and was included in the group of approximately 300 seropositive cohort members. Every donor gave a peripheral blood sample, and the peripheral blood mononuclear cells from that sample were used for TCR beta sequencing. The Qiagen DNeasy Blood Extraction Kit was used to extract genomic DNA from the blood cell samples. The library was made by the immunoSEQ multiplex PCR assay. For the multiplex PCR, a mixture combining 60 forward primers for TCR Vbeta segments and 13 reverse primers for TCR Jbeta segments was used. The CDR3 region of rearranged TCR beta genes was amplified from genomic DNA by a multiplex PCR assay. Amplified TCR beta libraries were sequenced as 87-base-pair reads on the Illumina HiSeq System. In the source study's methods: In a later analysis, some 80 million unique TCR beta chains were counted across the approximately 640 repertoires, and around 10 million of these chains were shared by at least two donors. A nearest-neighbor algorithm error-corrected the raw reads and collapsed the reads into unique sequences, merging closely related sequences to remove PCR and sequencing errors. To assign V, D and J gene segments, CDR3 sequences were aligned to IMGT reference sequences. Each retained sequence needed at least a six-nucleotide match to both a V gene segment and a J gene segment. Rearrangements were classified as productive when the CDR3 lacked stop codons and remained in frame with V and J, and all other rearrangements were classified as non-productive. Following IMGT convention, CDR3 was defined as the stretch from the second conserved V-encoded cysteine to the conserved J-encoded phenylalanine. In an earlier analysis of around 600 of the donors, sequences lacking an unambiguous match to a single V gene segment were excluded. An earlier analysis of approximately 590 of the donors classified V segments as functional when productive rearrangements were above 56.7% and as segregating when the standard deviation between donors was above 5%. A statistical classification framework was developed to diagnose cytomegalovirus status using the catalog of TCR beta chain sequences. In a later analysis, TCR nucleotide sequences were compared against IMGT/GENE-DB human TR gene sequences so that V and J genes could be assigned. In a later analysis, CDR3 sequences and most-parsimonious VDJ recombination scenarios were assigned using the TCRdist pipeline. A later analysis defined each TCR beta chain by its CDR3 amino acid sequence plus V-gene family, and excluded reads lacking a unique V-gene family. A later analysis removed 500 to 650 highly shared, low-generation-probability nucleotide sequences to deal with suspected cross-contamination and a sequencing artifact. For each public chain, a later analysis derived a clonal expansion index from normalized ranks of inferred template counts within each repertoire. In a later analysis, generation probabilities were computed with a VDJ recombination model fitted to out-of-frame rearrangements, and the resulting probabilities were checked against IGoR. A later analysis scored TCR-TCR, TCR-HLA and TCR-CMV co-occurrence with hypergeometric tests, applying a repertoire-size bias correction to TCR pairs. To estimate false discovery rates, a later analysis permuted the HLA or CMV assignments 20 times. In a later analysis, co-occurring TCRs were grouped using DBSCAN, and TCRdist sequence similarity was added for clustering within HLA-allele-positive subsets. Co-occurrence clustering excluded repertoires with fewer than 30,000 or more than 120,000 public chains, plus five with anomalous nucleotide sharing. TCRdb holds this immuneACCESS table with in-frame rearrangements only. Some clones are missing; in checked studies, unresolved V genes explain under half, and the rest has no known cause. V, J and clone size reflect that table, while D and trimming were determined from the DNA. For this sample the table gives roughly 99,000 clones, of which 82% were detected only once. Of the sample, 2% to 3% is held by the ten largest clones.

The CDR3, cysteine through phenylalanine, is 15 amino acids long. Only the CDR3 portion is preserved as DNA: 45 bases, with reading frame beginning at the first base. CDR1 and CDR2, per the germline V gene (reference sequence), are MNHEY and SMNVEV. The sequence joins TRBV27 to TRBJ2-5, and 10 junction bases match TRBD1. The J call could be wrong; TRBJ2-7 is a better fit for the DNA end. This clonotype was obtained from a man aged 25 to 40 in good health and CMV-seropositive. The sequencing input was PBMCs. The CDR3 reads CASSSTGGPLYEQYF. The DNA reads as follows: TGTGCCAGCAGTTCGACAGGGGGCCCACTCTACGAGCAGTACTTC.